A selection of T cell receptor beta chains follows, all from one sample in a study of T cells in Graves' hyperthyroidism and ophthalmopathy. From the multiplex PCR reads, TCRdb called clonotypes with MiXCR, one entry per CDR3 protein. In the table there are 350,000 to 400,000 distinct CDR3 sequences, about 15% of which are singletons. Sequences were obtained from blood. The receptor set was obtained from a woman in her sixties with Graves' hyperthyroidism. CDR3s include the opening cysteine and the closing phenylalanine or tryptophan. D genes are given only for firm matches. Only some rows state a clone size, as once, few, many or a class for expanded clones.

abundance,j_gene,d_gene,v_gene,CDR3aa,CDR3nt
few,TRBJ2-3,NA,TRBV28,CASTLPQGTDTQYF,TGTGCCAGCACCCTCCCACAGGGAACAGATACGCAGTATTTT
many,TRBJ1-1,NA,TRBV11-2,CASSLDTLAFF,TGTGCCAGCAGCTTAGATACTCTAGCTTTCTTT
many,TRBJ2-7,NA,TRBV20-1,CSASREGASYEQYF,TGCAGTGCTAGTCGGGAGGGGGCTTCCTACGAGCAGTACTTC
many,TRBJ1-2,TRBD1,TRBV5-1,CASSPRTGGDYGYTF,TGCGCCAGCAGCCCAAGGACAGGGGGCGACTATGGCTACACCTTC
many,TRBJ2-1,TRBD2,TRBV30,CAWSVPGGDEQFF,TGTGCCTGGAGTGTACCCGGGGGGGATGAGCAGTTCTTC
many,TRBJ2-5,TRBD1,TRBV11-2,CASSPTGVQETQYF,TGTGCCAGCAGCCCAACAGGGGTCCAAGAGACCCAGTACTTC
many,TRBJ2-7,NA,TRBV3-1,CASSQREVGEQYF,TGTGCCAGCAGCCAGCGTGAGGTCGGCGAGCAGTACTTC
many,TRBJ2-1,TRBD2,TRBV6-1,CASRPRSGETSYNEQFF,TGTGCCAGCAGACCACGAAGCGGGGAGACCTCCTACAATGAGCAGTTCTTC
NA,TRBJ1-1,TRBD1,TRBV11-2,CASSFGTGREAFF,TGTGCCAGCAGCTTTGGGACAGGGAGGGAAGCTTTCTTT
many,TRBJ1-2,NA,TRBV7-9,CASSLVGQPNYGYTF,TGTGCCAGCAGCTTAGTCGGGCAGCCTAACTATGGCTACACCTTC
many,TRBJ2-7,TRBD2,TRBV27,CASSYASGNYEQYF,TGTGCCAGCAGTTACGCTAGCGGGAACTACGAGCAGTACTTC
NA,TRBJ2-1,NA,TRBV6-2/TRBV6-3,CASLRPPAYNEQFF,TGTGCCAGCCTACGACCCCCGGCGTACAATGAGCAGTTCTTC
many,TRBJ1-3,TRBD1,TRBV11-2,CASSPLQGAPGNTIYF,TGTGCCAGCAGCCCATTACAGGGGGCGCCGGGAAACACCATATATTTT
NA,TRBJ1-2,TRBD1,TRBV12-3/TRBV12-4,CASSLAGTGGYGYGYTF,TGTGCCAGCAGTTTAGCCGGGACAGGGGGCTACGGCTATGGCTACACCTTC
many,TRBJ2-7,NA,TRBV7-2,CASTPPGTRSSHEQYF,TGTGCCAGCACCCCACCTGGGACACGATCATCCCACGAGCAGTACTTC
few,TRBJ2-5,NA,TRBV13,CASSQYAGPQYF,TGTGCCAGCAGCCAATACGCCGGGCCCCAGTACTTC
many,TRBJ2-7,TRBD2,TRBV11-1,CASSLGSGSYNEQYF,TGTGCCAGCAGCTTAGGAAGCGGGAGTTATAACGAGCAGTACTTC
NA,TRBJ1-2,NA,TRBV11-2,CASSLEGGPAGSYTF,TGTGCCAGCAGCTTAGAGGGCGGGCCGGCTGGTTCGTACACCTTC
few,TRBJ2-6,NA,TRBV7-6,CASSLGSGGANVLTF,TGTGCCAGCAGCTTAGGGTCAGGGGGGGCCAACGTCCTGACTTTC
many,TRBJ2-1,TRBD1,TRBV12-3/TRBV12-4,CASGYRDRVLNEQFF,TGTGCCAGCGGATACCGGGACAGGGTCCTCAATGAGCAGTTCTTC
many,TRBJ2-6,NA,TRBV19,CASSARAAGANVLTF,TGTGCCAGTAGTGCGAGAGCGGCTGGGGCCAACGTCCTGACTTTC
many,TRBJ2-7,NA,TRBV20-1,CSALRVGRGYEQYF,TGCAGTGCCCTCAGGGTAGGGAGAGGGTACGAGCAGTACTTC
many,TRBJ2-1,TRBD2,TRBV7-2,CASSLGVAGAIDSYNEQFF,TGTGCCAGCAGCTTAGGGGTAGCGGGAGCGATAGACTCCTACAATGAGCAGTTCTTC
many,TRBJ2-1,TRBD2,TRBV3-1,CASSQRGRAKDYEQFF,TGTGCCAGCAGCCAACGCGGGAGGGCCAAAGATTATGAGCAGTTCTTC
NA,TRBJ2-5,NA,TRBV7-3,CASSLTLEETQYF,TGTGCCAGCAGCTTAACTCTAGAAGAGACCCAGTACTTC
NA,TRBJ1-2,TRBD1,TRBV6-1,CASTIGTGVGYTF,TGTGCCAGCACCATCGGGACAGGGGTTGGCTACACCTTC
few,TRBJ2-2,NA,TRBV20-1,CSARAGSGGLFF,TGCAGTGCTAGAGCGGGGTCCGGCGGACTGTTTTTT
many,TRBJ2-7,NA,TRBV7-6,CASSPQAGTTTYEQYF,TGTGCCAGCAGCCCACAAGCGGGGACAACTACCTACGAGCAGTACTTC
many,TRBJ2-1,NA,TRBV7-2,CASSLLGRHNEQFF,TGTGCCAGCAGCTTACTAGGTCGTCACAATGAGCAGTTCTTC
many,TRBJ1-2,NA,TRBV20-1,CSARTTGFSGYTF,TGCAGTGCTAGGACTACAGGGTTTAGTGGCTACACCTTC
NA,TRBJ1-5,NA,TRBV28,CASSLEGLGNQPQHF,TGTGCCAGCAGTTTGGAGGGATTGGGCAATCAGCCCCAGCATTTT
few,TRBJ2-7,TRBD1,TRBV6-1,CASSTTGTGFYEQYF,TGTGCCAGCAGTACGACCGGGACAGGGTTCTACGAGCAGTACTTC
many,TRBJ1-1,TRBD1,TRBV5-6,CASSSPGQAMNTEAFF,TGTGCCAGCAGCTCTCCGGGACAGGCCATGAACACTGAAGCTTTCTTT
many,TRBJ2-3,NA,TRBV5-1,CASSLGQAGDTQYF,TGCGCCAGCAGCTTGGGGCAGGCGGGGGATACGCAGTATTTT
many,TRBJ1-1,NA,TRBV5-1,CASLEGGLGNTEAFF,TGCGCCAGCTTGGAGGGGGGGCTCGGGAACACTGAAGCTTTCTTT
many,TRBJ1-1,NA,TRBV27,CASRPDPYTEAFF,TGTGCCAGCAGGCCGGACCCTTACACTGAAGCTTTCTTT
many,TRBJ2-3,NA,TRBV6-1,CASTLLTDTQYF,TGTGCCAGCACTCTGCTCACGGATACGCAGTATTTT
NA,TRBJ1-2,TRBD1,TRBV7-2,CASSPGTASYGYTF,TGTGCCAGCAGCCCCGGGACAGCCAGCTATGGCTACACCTTC
NA,TRBJ2-1,TRBD1,TRBV3-1,CASSQDQGDNEQFF,TGTGCCAGCAGCCAAGACCAGGGGGACAATGAGCAGTTCTTC
NA,TRBJ2-1,TRBD2,TRBV24-1,CATRLAGANEQFF,TGTGCCACCAGGCTAGCGGGAGCCAATGAGCAGTTCTTC
many,TRBJ2-7,NA,TRBV18,CASSRGTVRYEQYF,TGTGCCAGCTCACGGGGCACGGTACGGTACGAGCAGTACTTC
many,TRBJ1-1,NA,TRBV5-5,CASSFSGVDTEAFF,TGTGCCAGCAGCTTTAGCGGGGTGGACACTGAAGCTTTCTTT
many,TRBJ1-1,TRBD1,TRBV7-3,CASSSRTGGITEAFF,TGTGCCAGCAGCTCCCGGACAGGGGGCATCACTGAAGCTTTCTTT
NA,TRBJ1-4,NA,TRBV10-3,CAISEQDNEKLFF,TGTGCCATCAGTGAACAGGATAATGAAAAACTGTTTTTT
many,TRBJ1-2,NA,TRBV7-8,CASSKTSNYGYTF,TGTGCCAGCAGCAAAACGTCTAACTATGGCTACACCTTC
few,TRBJ1-3,NA,TRBV24-1,CATIEKGNSGNTIYF,TGTGCCACCATAGAGAAGGGAAACTCTGGAAACACCATATATTTT
NA,TRBJ2-2,NA,TRBV20-1,CSARDSRQAAAGELFF,TGCAGTGCTAGAGATTCGCGACAGGCGGCCGCCGGGGAGCTGTTTTTT
NA,TRBJ1-5,NA,TRBV6-1,CACEESNQPQHF,TGTGCCTGCGAGGAAAGCAATCAGCCCCAGCATTTT
many,TRBJ2-7,NA,TRBV5-1,CASSPVTGGFSYEQYF,TGCGCCAGCAGTCCTGTAACTGGGGGATTTTCCTACGAGCAGTACTTC
many,TRBJ1-1,TRBD1,TRBV6-1,CASSERARGHLDTEAFF,TGTGCCAGCAGTGAAAGGGCCAGGGGGCATTTGGACACTGAAGCTTTCTTT